What follows are 13 T cell receptor beta chains derived from one specimen sequenced in a study of blood T cell repertoires in COVID-19. Clones were sequenced by immunoSEQ multiplex PCR, and TCRdb holds only the in-frame ones, with some missing. The sample lists fewer than 200,000 clones, 80% to 90% occurring once. Sequencing was performed on PBMCs or T cells enriched from blood (not recorded which). These receptors originate from a woman aged 50 to 65 in a cohort exposed to, infected with or recovered from COVID-19 (not recorded which).

This clone came up a few times. The CDR3 region has the DNA TGTGCCAGCTCACCACCACTTAACAGGGGTTTGACTGAAGCTTTCTTT. Amino acids: CASSPPLNRGLTEAFF. The gene calls are TRBV18 and TRBJ1-1, with TRBD1 matching 7 bases. This CDR3 comprises 16 residues. Germline lookup yields CDR1 KGHSH and CDR2 LQKENI. V trimming: 0 bases; J trimming: 5 bases; junction bases outside the gene matches: 9.

The rearrangement uses TRBV15 and TRBJ2-2; D is undetermined. Germline V gene data show CDR1 as LNHNV and CDR2 as YYDKDF (reference sequence). The CDR3 sequence is 14 residues long. V gave up 3 bases and J gave up 1 base, with 6 bases separating them. The chain's CDR3 is CATSRGKNTGELFF. DNA of the CDR3: TGTGCCACCAGCAGGGGCAAGAACACCGGGGAGCTGTTTTTT.

This clone appeared a single time. This sequence joins TRBV10-3 and TRBJ1-2; D unclear. CDR3 length: 11 amino acids. Germline V CDR1 and CDR2: ENHRY, SYGVKD. V gave up 4 bases and J gave up 6 bases, with 6 bases separating them. The CDR3 here is CAISGGDGYTF. The CDR3 DNA reads TGTGCCATCAGTGGGGGAGATGGCTACACCTTC.

The CDR3, as DNA: TGTGCCAGCAGCGACAATGGGGCAGACCAAGACCGTCAGCCCCAGCATTTT. As protein: CASSDNGADQDRQPQHF. The chain combines TRBV2 with TRBJ1-5, with D perhaps TRBD1 (5 bases). V was cut by 6 bases and J by 6 bases, with 24 bases left in between. This CDR3 region has 17 residues. Germline values: CDR1 SNHLY, CDR2 FYNNEI.

This CDR3 reads CASIVEGNTEAFF. The CDR3 nucleotides read TGTGCCAGCATAGTTGAGGGGAACACTGAAGCTTTCTTT. The chain recombines TRBV28 with TRBJ1-1; D is ambiguous. CDR1 is MDHEN and CDR2 is SYDVKM in the germline V gene. This CDR3 contains 13 residues. The germline V and J ends were trimmed by 7 bases and 1 base, with 10 bases remaining between them.

Turning to this clone: Relative to the germline gene, one junction end is altered; a read error may explain this. V and J are TRBV3-1 (or the pseudogene TRBV3-2) and TRBJ2-3; the D is unclear. Germline CDR1 reads LGHDT; CDR2 reads YNNKEL (reference sequence). The length of the CDR3 is 12 residues. Here the CDR3 reads CASSQDTRSKNF. The DNA of the CDR3 is TGTGCCAGCAGCCAAGATACTCGGTCGAAAAATTTT.

J is TRBJ2-2 and V is TRBV29-1; 7 positions match TRBD1. The CDR3 sequence is 16 residues long. Germline V lookup: CDR1 SQVTM, CDR2 ANQGSEA. V trimming: 4 bases; J trimming: 3 bases; junction bases outside the gene matches: 11. CDR3 amino acids: CSVAPLGQSDTGELFF. The CDR3 DNA reads as TGCAGCGTTGCGCCGTTGGGACAGTCAGACACCGGGGAGCTGTTTTTT.

The chain is built from TRBV30 and TRBJ2-1; 9 bases are shared with TRBD2. Germline V gene lookup returns CDR1 GTSNPN and CDR2 SVGIG (reference sequence). The trim removed 0 bases at V and 8 bases at J, leaving 8 bases unmatched. There are 15 residues in the CDR3. In DNA form, the CDR3 reads TGTGCCTGGAGTGTAGAGGCGGGGGGGCCTTATGAGCAGTTCTTC. Amino acids: CAWSVEAGGPYEQFF.

Written as DNA, the CDR3 is TGTGCCAGCAGCTCCGGGACAGGGGACTACGAGCAGTACTTC. Encoded protein: CASSSGTGDYEQYF. The J gene is TRBJ2-7, the V gene TRBV11-3; 10 nucleotides align to TRBD1. The trim removed 4 bases at V and 3 bases at J, leaving 3 bases unmatched. The CDR3 runs 14 residues. Germline loops: CDR1 SGHNT, CDR2 YENEEA. The entire variable domain, with the rest obtained from reference TRBV11-3 and TRBJ2-7, is as follows: EAGVVQSPRYKIIEKKQPVAFWCNPISGHNTLYWYLQNLGQGPELLIRYENEEAVDDSQLPKDRFSAERLKGVDSTLKIQPAELGDSAVYLCASSSGTGDYEQYFGPGTRLTVT.

The chain uses TRBV6-5 and TRBJ2-1; 8 bases line up with TRBD2. The germline V gene has CDR1 MNHEY and CDR2 SVGAGI. With V trimmed by 7 bases and J by 8 bases, 13 bases remained unmatched. This CDR3 has 15 amino acids. The CDR3 sequence is CASTEGTSEIHEQFF. The DNA for the CDR3 is TGTGCCAGCACCGAAGGGACTAGTGAAATCCATGAGCAGTTCTTC.

CDR3 residues: CASSPRGKTEAFF. For the CDR3, the DNA is TGTGCCAGCAGCCCCAGGGGGAAAACTGAAGCTTTCTTT. This chain links TRBV4-2 with TRBJ1-1; 7 nucleotides line up with TRBD1. V trimming: 4 bases; J trimming: 5 bases; junction bases outside the gene matches: 4. CDR1 is LGHNA, CDR2 YNFKEQ, per germline. The CDR3 is 13 amino acids.

This clone has just a few counts. The rearrangement joins TRBV5-1 to TRBJ2-5, with 12 bases matching TRBD2. Trimming cost V 0 bases and J 3 bases; bases outside gene matches: 12. Germline-derived CDR1 and CDR2 are SGHRS and YFSETQ. The CDR3 runs 19 residues. CDR3 sequence reads: CASSLGLLAGGPQEETQYF. DNA of the CDR3: TGCGCCAGCAGCTTGGGGCTACTAGCGGGAGGCCCGCAGGAAGAGACCCAGTACTTC.

The V and J genes are TRBV23-1 and TRBJ1-1; possibly TRBD1 for D (6 bases). TRBV23-1 is reported as an ORF; its role is uncertain. There are 17 residues in the CDR3. V lost 3 bases to trimming and J lost 0 bases, with 17 bases between them. This CDR3 reads CASSHPPGHDLNTEAFF. DNA of the CDR3: TGCGCCAGCAGTCATCCCCCGGGACACGACCTGAACACTGAAGCTTTCTTT.